The 22 T cell receptor beta chains below were found in one sample sequenced in a study of T-cell reconstitution after alpha-beta-depleted transplantation in children. It was with unique molecular identifiers that the TCRbeta library was prepared. MiXCR was run by TCRdb on the PCR reads, yielding one entry per CDR3 protein. The profile shows hundreds of thousands of distinct CDR3 sequences, 13% of them singletons. This material consisted of PBMCs, mostly from graft donor cells, taken 360 days after TCRalphabeta/CD19-depleted stem cell transplant. The receptors were sampled from a male patient under 18 who had a stem cell transplant for acute myeloid leukemia, so the T cells may come from the graft donor.

This clonotype was counted only a few times. The chain links TRBV20-1 to TRBJ2-3, with D possibly TRBD2 on 5 matching bases. This CDR3 contains 15 residues. The V gene's germline CDR1 is DFQATT and CDR2 SNEGSKA (reference sequence). V lost 3 bases and J lost 2, with 15 bases in between. The CDR3 region is CSARQRKLLTDTQYF. CDR3 coding DNA: TGCAGTGCTAGGCAGCGGAAACTCCTCACAGATACGCAGTATTTT.

This clonotype was picked up many times. The chain uses TRBV28 and TRBJ2-7; D is ambiguous. With 6 bases removed from V and 2 bases from J, the gap between germline ends came to 14 bases. Germline CDR1 MDHEN, CDR2 SYDVKM. The CDR3 extends over 14 amino acids. Here the CDR3 DNA reads TGTGCCAGCAGCCCAATGAGTCAAACCTACGAGCAGTACTTC. Its translation is CASSPMSQTYEQYF.

This clonotype has a handful of counts. This chain joins TRBV11-2 and TRBJ2-1; 11 bases agree with TRBD2. The V and J ends lost 0 bases and 2 bases, in that order; junction bases with no gene match: 3. Germline CDR1 reads SGHAT; CDR2 reads FQNNGV. The CDR3 totals 17 residues. This chain's CDR3 is CASSLEGLAVTYNEQFF. CDR3 in DNA: TGTGCCAGCAGCTTAGAGGGACTAGCGGTTACCTACAATGAGCAGTTCTTC. The full variable domain, its missing parts supplied by reference TRBV11-2 and TRBJ2-1, is EAGVAQSPRYKIIEKRQSVAFWCNPISGHATLYWYQQILGQGPKLLIQFQNNGVVDDSQLPKDRFSAERLKGVDSTLKIQPAKLEDSAVYLCASSLEGLAVTYNEQFFGPGTRLTVL.

The CDR3 reads CASGTKQETQYF. DNA of the CDR3: TGTGCCAGCGGGACGAAACAAGAGACCCAGTACTTC. The rearrangement uses TRBV7-2 and TRBJ2-5, with D tentatively TRBD1 or TRBD2 (5 bases each). V was trimmed by 8 bases and J by 2 bases, leaving 9 bases between them. In germline, CDR1 is SGHTA, CDR2 FQGNSA. This CDR3 region has 12 residues.

This clonotype was counted between two and nine times. The chain couples TRBV28 to TRBJ1-1; D remains ambiguous. Germline lookup yields CDR1 MDHEN and CDR2 SYDVKM. V gave up 6 bases and J gave up 0 bases, with 11 bases separating them. This CDR3 is 14 amino acids long. This CDR3 is CASRETQVNTEAFF. The CDR3 nucleotides read TGTGCCAGCAGGGAGACACAAGTGAACACTGAAGCTTTCTTT.

The table lists this clonotype with many counts. The CDR3 spells CSASWGTVVGNTIYF. The CDR3 DNA reads as TGCAGTGCTAGCTGGGGGACGGTGGTAGGAAACACCATATATTTT. The chain recombines TRBV20-1 with TRBJ1-3; tentative D call: TRBD1 (5 bases). The germline CDR1 and CDR2 sequences are DFQATT and SNEGSKA (reference sequence). This CDR3 is 15 amino acids long. The V end lost 3 bases, the J end lost 4 bases, and 16 bases lay between the germline ends.

This sequence joins TRBV2 and TRBJ2-5; no reliable D call. Germline CDR1 SNHLY, CDR2 FYNNEI. This CDR3 contains 15 residues. Trimming pared 6 bases from V and 5 bases from J, leaving 19 bases between. The CDR3 DNA reads as TGTGCCAGCAGGACTTCAGACACAAGTAGGGAGACCCAGTACTTC. Translation gives CASRTSDTSRETQYF.

This clonotype was detected only a few times. This sequence joins TRBV6-2 or TRBV6-3 and TRBJ2-7, with a possible D match to TRBD2 (6 bases). Trimming took 7 bases from V and 1 from J, leaving 20 bases between them. This CDR3 region has 16 residues. The germline V gene encodes CDR1 MNHEY and CDR2 SVGEGT. The CDR3 nucleotides are TGTGCCAGCACCACCCGGAGGGAGGAGAGGTCCTACGAGCAGTACTTC. Residues: CASTTRREERSYEQYF.

This clonotype occurred a few times. The V call is TRBV20-1, the J call TRBJ2-1, with D maybe TRBD1 (5 bases). Germline assignment: CDR1 DFQATT and CDR2 SNEGSKA (reference sequence). The V and J ends lost 1 base and 0 bases respectively, with 10 bases between them. The CDR3 spans 15 residues. The CDR3 coding sequence is TGCAGTGCTAGAGGGGGCTCCTACTCCTACAATGAGCAGTTCTTC. Amino acid sequence: CSARGGSYSYNEQFF.

V gene TRBV2 combines with J gene TRBJ2-7; 11 nucleotides agree with TRBD2. The junction had 7 bases not matched to a gene; V was cut back by 9 bases and J by 0 bases. The germline gives CDR1 SNHLY, CDR2 FYNNEI. This CDR3 is built from 15 residues. This chain's CDR3 is CASRRLAGFSYEQYF. DNA of the CDR3: TGTGCCAGTCGGAGACTAGCGGGATTCTCCTACGAGCAGTACTTC.

This clonotype was seen more than once but under ten times. V is TRBV25-1 and J is TRBJ2-3; TRBD2 is a possible D gene (6 bases). The CDR3 is 16 amino acids. The V end was cut by 4 bases, the J end by 2 bases, with 16 bases between. CDR1 is MGHDK, CDR2 SYGVNS, per germline. For the CDR3, the DNA is TGTGCCAGCAGTGTGCTAGGGCGGGGCTCCACAGATACGCAGTATTTT. This sequence encodes CASSVLGRGSTDTQYF.

In this sample, this clonotype turned up many times. This chain joins TRBV4-2 and TRBJ2-5; D unresolved. CDR1 LGHNA and CDR2 YNFKEQ come from the germline V gene. This CDR3 is 13 amino acids long. The ends were cut back, 2 bases at V and 4 bases at J, with 8 bases in the middle. The CDR3 region is CASSQNPGETQYF. For the CDR3, the DNA is TGTGCCAGCAGCCAAAATCCAGGAGAGACCCAGTACTTC.

J is TRBJ2-1 and V is TRBV2; either TRBD1 or TRBD2 may fit D (5 bases each). With 6 bases removed from V and 4 bases from J, the gap between germline ends came to 19 bases. The length of the CDR3 is 16 residues. Germline V gene data show CDR1 as SNHLY and CDR2 as FYNNEI. CDR3 DNA sequence: TGTGCCAGCAGCGGAATCCGGGACCGGCTATACAATGAGCAGTTCTTC. Its translation is CASSGIRDRLYNEQFF. The full variable domain, rest sourced from reference TRBV2 and TRBJ2-1, is EPEVTQTPSHQVTQMGQEVILRCVPISNHLYFYWYRQILGQKVEFLVSFYNNEISEKSEIFDDQFSVERPDGSNFTLKIRSTKLEDSAMYFCASSGIRDRLYNEQFFGPGTRLTVL.

This clonotype was counted between two and nine times. The V call is TRBV30, the J call TRBJ2-5, with 7 bases that match TRBD2. The CDR3 length is 15 residues. The V and J ends lost 0 bases and 5 bases, in that order; junction bases with no gene match: 9. Per the germline V gene, CDR1 is GTSNPN and CDR2 is SVGIG (reference sequence). The CDR3 nucleotides are TGTGCCTGGAGTGTACTAGTCGGAGCGGGGGAGACCCAGTACTTC. Its protein is CAWSVLVGAGETQYF. The full variable domain, its missing parts supplied by reference TRBV30 and TRBJ2-5, is SQTIHQWPATLVQPVGSPLSLECTVEGTSNPNLYWYRQAAGRGLQLLFYSVGIGQISSEVPQNLSASRPQDRQFILSSKKLLLSDSGFYLCAWSVLVGAGETQYFGPGTRLLVL.

This clonotype was observed at least ten times. The V gene is TRBV27, the J gene TRBJ2-7; 9 bases fit TRBD1. From germline, CDR1 is MNHEY and CDR2 SMNVEV (reference sequence). The CDR3 runs 15 residues. The trim removed 3 bases at V and 6 bases at J, leaving 9 bases unmatched. Here the CDR3 reads CASSFLSGQGSEQYF. CDR3 bases: TGTGCCAGCAGTTTCTTATCGGGACAGGGTAGCGAGCAGTACTTC.

This clonotype was seen repeatedly, ten times or more. The V gene is TRBV12-3 or TRBV12-4, the J gene TRBJ2-7, with 7 positions matching TRBD1. V was clipped by 7 bases and J by 3 bases; unmatched bases: 12. The CDR3 runs to 15 residues. The CDR3 reads CASTKSRTGNYEQYF. The CDR3, as DNA: TGTGCCAGCACCAAAAGCCGGACAGGCAACTACGAGCAGTACTTC.

The rearrangement uses TRBV12-3 or TRBV12-4 and TRBJ2-7; TRBD1 agrees at 10 bases. V was pared by 7 bases and J by 0 bases, with 6 bases of the junction left unmatched. The CDR3 spans 15 residues. CDR3 nucleotide sequence: TGTGCCAGCACCAGACAGGGGGCCATCTCCTACGAGCAGTACTTC. Translated: CASTRQGAISYEQYF.

This clonotype was seen more than once but under ten times. V usage is TRBV7-2 and J usage is TRBJ2-6; 7 nucleotides align to TRBD1. The V gene end was trimmed by 11 bases and the J gene end by 2 bases; junction bases not matched to a gene: 15. Germline lookup yields CDR1 SGHTA and CDR2 FQGNSA. CDR3 length equals 17 residues. In DNA, the CDR3 is TGTGCCTGCCCACGAAACAGGGGAATGGCTGGGGCCAACGTCCTGACTTTC. Translated: CACPRNRGMAGANVLTF.

In this sample, this clonotype turned up many times. The rearrangement joins TRBV11-1 to TRBJ2-5; D may match TRBD1 or TRBD2 (5 bases each). This CDR3 has 14 residues. Trimming cost V 2 bases and J 3 bases, with 10 bases left between them. Germline V gene sequence: CDR1 SGHAT, CDR2 FQDESV (reference sequence). The CDR3 nucleotides read TGTGCCAGCAGCTTATGGGGGACGGAAGAGACCCAGTACTTC. Translation: CASSLWGTEETQYF.

This clonotype appeared many times. The gene calls are TRBV12-3 or TRBV12-4 and TRBJ2-5; tentatively, D is TRBD2 (6 bases). The CDR3 has 13 amino acids. Trimming cost V 7 bases and J 5 bases, with 14 bases left between them. The CDR3 spells CASTPGGMETQYF. The CDR3 nucleotides read TGTGCCAGCACTCCCGGGGGTATGGAGACCCAGTACTTC.

This clonotype was seen a few times. The genes are TRBV4-3 and TRBJ2-1, with 15 bases that match TRBD2. Germline V gives CDR1 LGHNA, CDR2 YSLEER. With 0 bases clipped from V and 2 bases from J, the junction kept 8 bases outside the gene matches. The CDR3 loop spans 20 amino acids. CDR3 protein: CASSQDLWTSGRGPYNEQFF. The DNA of the CDR3 is TGCGCCAGCAGCCAAGATCTTTGGACTAGCGGGAGGGGGCCCTACAATGAGCAGTTCTTC.

This clonotype was counted between two and nine times. The chain recombines TRBV6-5 with TRBJ2-3; maybe TRBD2 (5 bases). CDR3 length: 15 residues. CDR1 is MNHEY, CDR2 SVGAGI, per germline. The V end was cut by 2 bases, the J end by 8 bases, with 17 bases between. CDR3 region: CASSYDGVVTSTQYF. The CDR3 region has the DNA TGTGCCAGCAGTTACGACGGGGTAGTCACGAGTACGCAGTATTTT.